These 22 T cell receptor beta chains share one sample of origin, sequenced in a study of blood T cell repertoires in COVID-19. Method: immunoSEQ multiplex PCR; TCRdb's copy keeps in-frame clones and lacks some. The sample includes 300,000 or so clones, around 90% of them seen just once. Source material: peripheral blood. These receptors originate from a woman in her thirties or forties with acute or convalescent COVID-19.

The DNA of the CDR3 is TGTGCCAGCAGCTTGGGGCGGGGGGAAAAACTGTTTTTT. This sequence encodes CASSLGRGEKLFF. The chain couples TRBV7-2 to TRBJ1-4, with D maybe TRBD1 (5 bases). Trimming removed 3 bases at V and 8 bases at J, with 10 bases between. The CDR3 runs to 13 residues. The germline CDR1 and CDR2 sequences are SGHTA and FQGNSA.

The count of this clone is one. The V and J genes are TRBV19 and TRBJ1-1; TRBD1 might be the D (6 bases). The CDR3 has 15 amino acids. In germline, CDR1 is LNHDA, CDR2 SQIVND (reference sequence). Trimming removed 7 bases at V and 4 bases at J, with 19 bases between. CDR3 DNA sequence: TGTGCCAGTACTCCCGAGGGGGTCGGATCCACTGAAGCTTTCTTT. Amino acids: CASTPEGVGSTEAFF.

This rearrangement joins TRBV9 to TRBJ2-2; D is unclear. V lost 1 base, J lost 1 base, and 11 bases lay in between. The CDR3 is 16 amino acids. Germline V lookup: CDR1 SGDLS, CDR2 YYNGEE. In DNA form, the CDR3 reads TGTGCCAGCAGCGTACTAGGCGGTTTGAACACCGGGGAGCTGTTTTTT. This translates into CASSVLGGLNTGELFF.

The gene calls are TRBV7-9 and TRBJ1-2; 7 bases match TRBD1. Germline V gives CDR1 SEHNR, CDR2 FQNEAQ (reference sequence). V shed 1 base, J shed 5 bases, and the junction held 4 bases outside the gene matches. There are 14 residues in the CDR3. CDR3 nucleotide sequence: TGTGCCAGCAGCTTAGTGGGACAGTGGTATGGCTACACCTTC. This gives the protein CASSLVGQWYGYTF. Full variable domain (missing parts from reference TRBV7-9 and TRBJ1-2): DTGVSQNPRHKITKRGQNVTFRCDPISEHNRLYWYRQTLGQGPEFLTYFQNEAQLEKSRLLSDRFSAERPKGSFSTLEIQRTEQGDSAMYLCASSLVGQWYGYTFGSGTRLTVV.

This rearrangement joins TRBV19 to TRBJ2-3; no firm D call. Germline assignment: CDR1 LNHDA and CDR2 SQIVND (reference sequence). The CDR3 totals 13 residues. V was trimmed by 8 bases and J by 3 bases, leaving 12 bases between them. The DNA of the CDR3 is TGTGCCAGTTCTTCTCTCTTAACAGATACGCAGTATTTT. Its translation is CASSSLLTDTQYF.

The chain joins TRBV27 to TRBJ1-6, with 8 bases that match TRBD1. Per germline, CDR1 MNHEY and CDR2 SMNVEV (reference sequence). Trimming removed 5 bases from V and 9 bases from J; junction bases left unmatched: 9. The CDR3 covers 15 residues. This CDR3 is CASSPGQGLSSPLHF. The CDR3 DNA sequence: TGTGCCAGCAGTCCCGGACAGGGTTTGAGTTCACCCCTCCACTTT.

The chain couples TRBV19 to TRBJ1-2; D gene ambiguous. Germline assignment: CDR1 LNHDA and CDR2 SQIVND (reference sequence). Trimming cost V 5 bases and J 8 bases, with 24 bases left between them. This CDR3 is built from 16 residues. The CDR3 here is CASSPGLRAPYRGYTF. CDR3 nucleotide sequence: TGTGCCAGTAGTCCAGGACTTAGGGCTCCCTACCGGGGCTACACCTTC.

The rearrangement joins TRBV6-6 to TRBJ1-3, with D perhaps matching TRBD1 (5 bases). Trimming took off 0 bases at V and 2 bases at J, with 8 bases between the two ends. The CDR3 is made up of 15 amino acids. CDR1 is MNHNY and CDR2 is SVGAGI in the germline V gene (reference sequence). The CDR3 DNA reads TGTGCCAGCAGTTACTCCTCGACAGCTGGAAACACCATATATTTT. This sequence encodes CASSYSSTAGNTIYF.

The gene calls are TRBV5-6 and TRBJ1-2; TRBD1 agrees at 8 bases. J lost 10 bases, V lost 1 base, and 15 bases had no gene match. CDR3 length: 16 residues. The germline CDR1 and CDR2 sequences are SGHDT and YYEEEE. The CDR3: CASSLTRWTGLSPYTF. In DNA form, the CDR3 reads TGTGCCAGCAGCTTGACTCGGTGGACAGGGCTCTCGCCCTACACCTTC.

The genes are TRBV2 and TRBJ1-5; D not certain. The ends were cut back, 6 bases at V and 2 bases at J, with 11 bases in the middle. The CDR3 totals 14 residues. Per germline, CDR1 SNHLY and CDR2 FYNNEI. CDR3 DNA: TGTGCCAGCAGGGCGGTTATAGGCAATCAGCCCCAGCATTTT. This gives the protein CASRAVIGNQPQHF.

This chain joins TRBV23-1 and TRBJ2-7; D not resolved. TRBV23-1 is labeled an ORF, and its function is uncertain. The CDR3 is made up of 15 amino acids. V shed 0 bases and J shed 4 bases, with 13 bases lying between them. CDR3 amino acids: CASSQSEIPAYEQYV. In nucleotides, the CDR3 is TGCGCCAGCAGTCAATCGGAGATCCCAGCATACGAGCAGTACGTC.

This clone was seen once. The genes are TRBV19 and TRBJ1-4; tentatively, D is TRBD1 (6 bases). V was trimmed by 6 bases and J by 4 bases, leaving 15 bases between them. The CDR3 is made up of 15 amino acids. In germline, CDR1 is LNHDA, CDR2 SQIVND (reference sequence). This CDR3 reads CASSTRDTFNEKLFF. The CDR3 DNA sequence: TGTGCCAGTAGCACCCGGGACACCTTTAATGAAAAACTGTTTTTT. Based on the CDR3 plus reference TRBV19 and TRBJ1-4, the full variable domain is DGGITQSPKYLFRKEGQNVTLSCEQNLNHDAMYWYRQDPGQGLRLIYYSQIVNDFQKGDIAEGYSVSREKKESFPLTVTSAQKNPTAFYLCASSTRDTFNEKLFFGSGTQLSVL.

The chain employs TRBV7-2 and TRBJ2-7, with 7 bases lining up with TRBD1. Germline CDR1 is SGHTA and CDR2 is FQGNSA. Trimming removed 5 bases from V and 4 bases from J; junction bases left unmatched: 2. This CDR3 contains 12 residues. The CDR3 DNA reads TGTGCCAGCAGCCCGGACAGGTACGAGCAGTACGTC. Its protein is CASSPDRYEQYV.

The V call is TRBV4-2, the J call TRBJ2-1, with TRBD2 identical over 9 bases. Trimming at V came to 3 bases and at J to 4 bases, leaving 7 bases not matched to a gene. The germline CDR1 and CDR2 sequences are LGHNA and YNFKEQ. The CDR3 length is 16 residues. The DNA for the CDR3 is TGTGCCAGCAGCCAGGCGAGCGGGGGGCTGTACAATGAGCAGTTCTTC. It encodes CASSQASGGLYNEQFF.

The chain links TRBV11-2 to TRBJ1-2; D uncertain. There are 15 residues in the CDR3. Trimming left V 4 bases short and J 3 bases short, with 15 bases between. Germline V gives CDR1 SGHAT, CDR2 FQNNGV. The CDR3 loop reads CASSSAREAYYGYTF. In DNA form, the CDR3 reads TGTGCCAGCAGCTCGGCTCGGGAAGCGTACTATGGCTACACCTTC.

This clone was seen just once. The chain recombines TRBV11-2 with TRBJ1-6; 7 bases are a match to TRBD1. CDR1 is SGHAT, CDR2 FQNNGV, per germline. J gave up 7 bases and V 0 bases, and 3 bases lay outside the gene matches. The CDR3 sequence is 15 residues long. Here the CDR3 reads CASSLDGTANSPLHF. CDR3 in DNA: TGTGCCAGCAGCTTAGATGGGACAGCCAATTCACCCCTCCACTTT. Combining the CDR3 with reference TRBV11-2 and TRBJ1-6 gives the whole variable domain EAGVAQSPRYKIIEKRQSVAFWCNPISGHATLYWYQQILGQGPKLLIQFQNNGVVDDSQLPKDRFSAERLKGVDSTLKIQPAKLEDSAVYLCASSLDGTANSPLHFGNGTRLTVT.

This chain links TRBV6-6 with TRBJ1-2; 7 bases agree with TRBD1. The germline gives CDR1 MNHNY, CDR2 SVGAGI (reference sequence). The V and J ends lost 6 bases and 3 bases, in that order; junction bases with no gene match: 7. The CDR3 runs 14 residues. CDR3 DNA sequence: TGTGCCAGCAGGACTGACGGGACAGACTATGGCTACACCTTC. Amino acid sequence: CASRTDGTDYGYTF.

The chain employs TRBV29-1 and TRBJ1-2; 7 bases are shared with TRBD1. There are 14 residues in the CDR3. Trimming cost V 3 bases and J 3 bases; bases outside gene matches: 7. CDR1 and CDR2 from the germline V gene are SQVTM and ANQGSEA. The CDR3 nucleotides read TGCAGCGTTGAGTGGGCAGGGGGATACTATGGCTACACCTTC. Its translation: CSVEWAGGYYGYTF.

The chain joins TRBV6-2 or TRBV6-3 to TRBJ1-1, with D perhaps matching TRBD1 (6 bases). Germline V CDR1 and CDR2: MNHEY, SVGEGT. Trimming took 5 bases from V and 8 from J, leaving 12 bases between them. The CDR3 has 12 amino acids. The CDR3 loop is CASSPRTVEAFF. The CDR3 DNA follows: TGTGCCAGCAGTCCCCGGACAGTGGAAGCTTTCTTT.

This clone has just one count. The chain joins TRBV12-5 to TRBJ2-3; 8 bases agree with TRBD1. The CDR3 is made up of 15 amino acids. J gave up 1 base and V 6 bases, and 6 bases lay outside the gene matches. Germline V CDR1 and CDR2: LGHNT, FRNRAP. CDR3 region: CASGPGQGGTDTQYF. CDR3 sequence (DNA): TGTGCTAGTGGGCCCGGACAGGGAGGCACAGATACGCAGTATTTT.

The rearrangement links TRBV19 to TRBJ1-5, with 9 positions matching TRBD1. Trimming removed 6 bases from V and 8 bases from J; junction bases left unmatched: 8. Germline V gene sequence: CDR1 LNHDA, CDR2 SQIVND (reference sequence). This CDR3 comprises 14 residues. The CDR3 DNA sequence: TGTGCCAGTAGACCGGGACAGGGAATGAAGCCCCAGCATTTT. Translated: CASRPGQGMKPQHF.

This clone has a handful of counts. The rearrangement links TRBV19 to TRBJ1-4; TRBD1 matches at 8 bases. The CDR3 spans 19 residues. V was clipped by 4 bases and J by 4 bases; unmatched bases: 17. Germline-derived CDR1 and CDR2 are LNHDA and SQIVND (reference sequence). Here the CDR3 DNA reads TGTGCCAGTAGTAAAATTCCGGGACAGGCCTCCAGAAATAATGAAAAACTGTTTTTT. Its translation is CASSKIPGQASRNNEKLFF.